The sequence of this T cell receptor beta chain was determined in a study of blood T cell repertoires in COVID-19. CDR1 is SGDLS, CDR2 YYNGEE, per germline. The V and J ends lost 2 bases and 0 bases respectively, with 8 bases between them. The CDR3 length is 15 residues. How the authors handled the data: Amplification of reference gene primers was used by the study to estimate nucleated cell counts. Assay: immunoSEQ multiplex PCR; the TCRdb copy retains only in-frame clones and omits some. V and J calls and clone size are given by that table; D and trimming were obtained from the DNA. The table lists more than 350,000 clones, 70% to 90% of them singletons.

The receptor was isolated from a woman in her twenties or thirties with COVID-19, enrolled during active disease. The V gene is TRBV9, the J gene TRBJ1-4, with a tentative D call TRBD1 (6 bases). Sequenced: peripheral blood. The CDR3 bases are TGTGCCAGCAGCGTCGACAGGTCAACTAATGAAAAACTGTTTTTT. Translated: CASSVDRSTNEKLFF.